A selection of T cell receptor beta chains follows, all from one sample in a study of blood T cells in healthy people across ages. One entry per CDR3 protein, called by TCRdb with MiXCR from the 5' RACE reads. The repertoire has about 780,000 distinct CDR3 sequences, around 24% of them found once; the top ten carry around 3%. A further study also used this sample, focusing on T cells of mothers and their children.

Sample: blood. The receptors were gathered from a boy younger than 18 in good health. Each CDR3 is given with its conserved first and last residue. The D gene is left open where the match is weak. Only part of the rows carry a size: once, few, many, or a class if the clone is expanded.

d_call: -; clone_size: -; v_call: TRBV13; j_call: TRBJ2-1; cdr3_aa: CASSVQGHRQFF; cdr3_nt: TGTGCCAGCAGCGTACAGGGTCATCGCCAGTTCTTC
d_call: -; clone_size: -; v_call: TRBV7-3; j_call: TRBJ2-5; cdr3_aa: CASSFSAGLQETQYF; cdr3_nt: TGTGCCAGCAGCTTTTCGGCGGGCCTCCAAGAGACCCAGTACTTC
d_call: TRBD2; clone_size: -; v_call: TRBV20-1; j_call: TRBJ2-1; cdr3_aa: CSTQRAGLAYNEQFF; cdr3_nt: TGCAGTACCCAAAGAGCGGGGCTCGCCTACAATGAGCAGTTCTTC
d_call: -; clone_size: -; v_call: TRBV28; j_call: TRBJ1-2; cdr3_aa: CASTPSGVDYGYTF; cdr3_nt: TGTGCCAGCACCCCCTCGGGGGTGGACTATGGCTACACCTTC
d_call: TRBD2; clone_size: -; v_call: TRBV3-1; j_call: TRBJ2-1; cdr3_aa: CASSQGGGGGYNEQFF; cdr3_nt: TGTGCCAGCAGCCAAGGCGGCGGGGGGGGGTACAATGAGCAGTTCTTC
d_call: -; clone_size: -; v_call: TRBV4-2; j_call: TRBJ2-7; cdr3_aa: CASNPGTGAYEQYF; cdr3_nt: TGTGCCAGCAACCCCGGGACGGGGGCGTACGAGCAGTACTTC
d_call: -; clone_size: -; v_call: TRBV20-1; j_call: TRBJ2-7; cdr3_aa: CSASPQKGSYEQYF; cdr3_nt: TGCAGTGCTAGCCCCCAGAAGGGTTCCTACGAGCAGTACTTC
d_call: TRBD1; clone_size: -; v_call: TRBV4-1; j_call: TRBJ1-6; cdr3_aa: CASSARQGDGSPLHF; cdr3_nt: TGCGCCAGCAGCGCTCGACAGGGCGATGGGTCACCCCTCCACTTT
d_call: TRBD2; clone_size: few; v_call: TRBV6-6; j_call: TRBJ2-5; cdr3_aa: CASTPSFGGSETQYF; cdr3_nt: TGTGCCAGCACCCCGAGCTTCGGGGGGAGCGAGACCCAGTACTTC
d_call: -; clone_size: few; v_call: TRBV5-1; j_call: TRBJ2-7; cdr3_aa: CASSLGNRTSYEQYF; cdr3_nt: TGCGCCAGCAGCTTGGGGAACAGGACTTCCTACGAGCAGTACTTC
d_call: TRBD1; clone_size: few; v_call: TRBV4-3; j_call: TRBJ1-2; cdr3_aa: CASSQIGQVRYGYTF; cdr3_nt: TGCGCCAGCAGCCAGATAGGACAGGTGCGATATGGCTACACCTTC
d_call: -; clone_size: -; v_call: TRBV29-1; j_call: TRBJ2-5; cdr3_aa: CSVAWTASQETQYF; cdr3_nt: TGCAGCGTTGCCTGGACGGCGAGTCAGGAGACCCAGTACTTC
d_call: -; clone_size: few; v_call: TRBV11-2; j_call: TRBJ2-1; cdr3_aa: CASSLGEANEQFF; cdr3_nt: TGTGCCAGCAGCTTAGGTGAGGCCAATGAGCAGTTCTTC
d_call: -; clone_size: -; v_call: TRBV12-3/TRBV12-4; j_call: TRBJ1-2; cdr3_aa: CASSDDPRWGYTF; cdr3_nt: TGTGCCAGCAGCGACGACCCGCGGTGGGGCTACACCTTC
d_call: -; clone_size: -; v_call: TRBV5-1; j_call: TRBJ1-4; cdr3_aa: CASSSGQPATNEKLFF; cdr3_nt: TGCGCCAGCAGCTCAGGACAGCCTGCAACTAATGAAAAACTGTTTTTT
d_call: -; clone_size: many; v_call: TRBV7-3; j_call: TRBJ1-1; cdr3_aa: CASSLTGMSEDTEAFF; cdr3_nt: TGTGCCAGCAGCTTAACGGGTATGAGTGAGGACACTGAAGCTTTCTTT
d_call: -; clone_size: few; v_call: TRBV27; j_call: TRBJ1-4; cdr3_aa: CASRLGPKLFF; cdr3_nt: TGTGCCAGCAGACTGGGGCCTAAACTGTTTTTT
d_call: -; clone_size: few; v_call: TRBV20-1; j_call: TRBJ2-5; cdr3_aa: CSANGGHEETQYF; cdr3_nt: TGCAGTGCTAATGGAGGCCATGAAGAGACCCAGTACTTC
d_call: -; clone_size: few; v_call: TRBV7-9; j_call: TRBJ2-3; cdr3_aa: CASGLTGLNTDTQYF; cdr3_nt: TGTGCCAGCGGCTTAACAGGACTAAACACAGATACGCAGTATTTT
d_call: TRBD2; clone_size: -; v_call: TRBV20-1; j_call: TRBJ2-1; cdr3_aa: CSARLSLAGPYNEQFF; cdr3_nt: TGCAGTGCTAGATTATCACTAGCGGGGCCCTACAATGAGCAGTTCTTC
d_call: -; clone_size: few; v_call: TRBV14; j_call: TRBJ2-7; cdr3_aa: CASSQNIGTLQYEQYF; cdr3_nt: TGTGCCAGCAGCCAAAATATTGGGACCCTACAGTACGAGCAGTACTTC
d_call: -; clone_size: -; v_call: TRBV5-1; j_call: TRBJ2-5; cdr3_aa: CASSLAMGETQYF; cdr3_nt: TGCGCCAGCAGCTTGGCCATGGGGGAGACCCAGTACTTC
d_call: -; clone_size: few; v_call: TRBV12-3/TRBV12-4; j_call: TRBJ2-7; cdr3_aa: CASSLPAGPSYEQYF; cdr3_nt: TGTGCCAGCAGTTTACCGGCGGGTCCCTCCTACGAGCAGTACTTC
d_call: -; clone_size: -; v_call: TRBV6-6; j_call: TRBJ1-1; cdr3_aa: CASTVLEGYTEAFF; cdr3_nt: TGTGCCAGCACCGTCTTGGAGGGATACACTGAAGCTTTCTTT
d_call: -; clone_size: -; v_call: TRBV15; j_call: TRBJ1-4; cdr3_aa: CATKDGSYNEKLFF; cdr3_nt: TGTGCCACCAAGGATGGCAGCTATAATGAAAAACTGTTTTTT
d_call: TRBD1; clone_size: few; v_call: TRBV4-1; j_call: TRBJ1-4; cdr3_aa: CASSQGQGDRGLREKLFF; cdr3_nt: TGCGCCAGCAGCCAAGGACAGGGCGACAGGGGATTACGTGAAAAACTGTTTTTT
d_call: TRBD2; clone_size: -; v_call: TRBV7-2; j_call: TRBJ2-3; cdr3_aa: CASSLTPTSGADTQYF; cdr3_nt: TGTGCCAGCAGCTTAACCCCGACTAGCGGCGCAGATACGCAGTATTTT
d_call: -; clone_size: -; v_call: TRBV28; j_call: TRBJ2-2; cdr3_aa: CASSLGGHTGELFF; cdr3_nt: TGTGCCAGCAGTTTAGGGGGGCACACCGGGGAGCTGTTTTTT
d_call: TRBD1; clone_size: -; v_call: TRBV5-1; j_call: TRBJ2-1; cdr3_aa: CASSFRTGANEQFF; cdr3_nt: TGCGCCAGCAGCTTCAGGACAGGGGCGAATGAGCAGTTCTTC
d_call: TRBD1; clone_size: -; v_call: TRBV7-9; j_call: TRBJ1-4; cdr3_aa: CASSLQGAANEKLFF; cdr3_nt: TGTGCCAGCAGCTTACAGGGGGCAGCTAATGAAAAACTGTTTTTT
d_call: -; clone_size: -; v_call: TRBV7-2; j_call: TRBJ2-3; cdr3_aa: CASGVPDTQYF; cdr3_nt: TGTGCCTCGGGAGTTCCAGATACGCAGTATTTT
d_call: TRBD2; clone_size: -; v_call: TRBV7-2; j_call: TRBJ2-1; cdr3_aa: CASSAAGTSGNERFF; cdr3_nt: TGTGCCAGCAGCGCCGCCGGGACTAGCGGCAATGAGCGGTTCTTC
d_call: -; clone_size: -; v_call: TRBV6-1; j_call: TRBJ2-3; cdr3_aa: CASSVGVADTQYF; cdr3_nt: TGTGCCAGCAGTGTGGGGGTGGCAGATACGCAGTATTTT
d_call: -; clone_size: few; v_call: TRBV12-3/TRBV12-4; j_call: TRBJ2-2; cdr3_aa: CASSPSPGELFF; cdr3_nt: TGTGCCAGCAGTCCATCCCCCGGGGAGCTGTTTTTT
d_call: -; clone_size: -; v_call: TRBV30; j_call: TRBJ1-6; cdr3_aa: CAWSSGEPSPLHF; cdr3_nt: TGTGCCTGGAGCTCGGGGGAACCCTCACCCCTCCACTTT
d_call: -; clone_size: few; v_call: TRBV15; j_call: TRBJ2-1; cdr3_aa: CATSSRDTGPNEQFF; cdr3_nt: TGTGCCACCAGCAGCCGGGACACGGGACCGAATGAGCAGTTCTTC
d_call: TRBD2; clone_size: few; v_call: TRBV24-1; j_call: TRBJ2-5; cdr3_aa: CATSGAGDLQETQYF; cdr3_nt: TGTGCCACCAGTGGAGCGGGGGACCTCCAAGAGACCCAGTACTTC
d_call: -; clone_size: -; v_call: TRBV6-1; j_call: TRBJ2-1; cdr3_aa: CASSDTLGVDNEQFF; cdr3_nt: TGTGCCAGCAGTGACACTTTAGGGGTGGACAATGAGCAGTTCTTC
d_call: TRBD2; clone_size: few; v_call: TRBV6-2/TRBV6-3; j_call: TRBJ2-5; cdr3_aa: CASSYSIPGLVIETQYF; cdr3_nt: TGTGCCAGCAGTTACTCGATCCCGGGACTAGTTATCGAGACCCAGTACTTC
d_call: -; clone_size: many; v_call: TRBV27; j_call: TRBJ2-3; cdr3_aa: CASSPQAVTITDTQYF; cdr3_nt: TGTGCCAGCAGTCCCCAAGCAGTTACTATCACAGATACGCAGTATTTT
d_call: -; clone_size: many; v_call: TRBV7-2; j_call: TRBJ1-2; cdr3_aa: CASSPRSESYGYTF; cdr3_nt: TGTGCCAGCAGCCCCCGGTCAGAGAGCTATGGCTACACCTTC